The entry below describes one T cell receptor (beta chain). Its antigen is unidentified. The data originate from a study of STAT3 mutations in large granular lymphocyte leukemia. Study overall: Among longitudinally sequenced T-LGLL patients, roughly half had canonical activating STAT3 mutations detected. The study's findings and limits: Persisting codominant clonotypes may have hidden a small pathogenic clone. In about 30% of the 18 patients, new TCR clonotypes emerged after therapy. At least one immunodominant TCR beta clonotype appeared in every T-cell large granular lymphocyte leukemia patient.

Roughly 41,000 productive templates were obtained per sample on average. The repertoire was sequenced with immunoSEQ multiplex PCR; TCRdb's copy has only in-frame clones and lacks some. The profile shows under 35,000 clones, around 85% of them singletons. Germline V lookup: CDR1 SGHTA, CDR2 FQGNSA. The CDR3 totals 16 residues. V lost 5 bases and J 3 bases, leaving 17 bases between the germline ends. This clonotype was obtained from a man aged 60 to 75 with T-cell large granular lymphocyte leukemia. Some clones in this sample may be carry-over from other donors' samples. This chain joins TRBV7-2 and TRBJ1-5; D is perhaps TRBD1 (6 bases). The sample was peripheral blood mononuclear cells. DNA for the CDR3: TGTGCCAGCAGCCCGCAGGGGTCTGGACCCAATCAGCCCCAGCATTTT. This codes for CASSPQGSGPNQPQHF.